This T cell receptor beta chain is from a study of radiotherapy plus CTLA-4 blockade in lung cancer. Background on the study: Objective responses arose in approximately 19% of patients, and under 40% experienced disease control. Study-level results: The best predictor of response was reported to be early blood T cell clone dynamics, with interferon-beta. Radiotherapy was combined with ipilimumab, and tumor-derived TCR clones then expanded in blood.

Enrolled patients, whose metastatic non-small-cell lung cancer was chemo-refractory, received focal radiation plus CTLA-4 blockade with ipilimumab. Notes on this clone: Its antigen is unidentified.

V lost 6 bases to trimming and J lost 0 bases, with 6 bases between them. This CDR3 contains 13 residues. From germline, CDR1 is LNHDA and CDR2 SQIVND (reference sequence). Repertoires were generated with immunoSEQ multiplex PCR, while TCRdb's copy carries only in-frame clones and drops some. Of 30,000 to 35,000 clones listed, approximately 80% are singletons. The rearrangement joins TRBV19 to TRBJ1-3; no clear D. Sequenced material: peripheral blood, taken from a patient treated with radiotherapy plus ipilimumab. The receptor comes from a human donor with non-small cell lung cancer that progressed on radiotherapy plus ipilimumab. The CDR3 sequence: CASSISSGNTIYF. The CDR3 region has the DNA TGTGCCAGTAGCATTTCCTCTGGAAACACCATATATTTT.